The source of this T cell receptor (beta chain) is a study of T-cell memory formation after mild COVID-19. Study-wide context: Across donors, TCR clusters were largely donor specific. General study findings and limits: Pre-infection memory contained some responding clones, which suggested that cross-reactive memory had joined. Clonal second-wave expansions that peaked on day 37 had unconfirmed SARS-CoV-2 specificity.

CDR3 length: 14 residues. CDR1 KGHSH and CDR2 LQKENI come from the germline V gene. V dropped 2 bases and J dropped 6 bases, with 13 bases sitting between them. From 5'RACE with constant-segment primers came TCR alpha and TCR beta cDNA libraries that carried sample barcodes and UMIs. TCRdb reprocessed the 5' RACE reads with MiXCR, giving one entry per CDR3 protein. The sample records about half a million distinct CDR3 sequences, approximately 18% being singletons. Turning to this clonotype: Its antigen is undetermined.

The sequenced sample consisted of PBMCs or a T cell subset sorted from them (not recorded which). The receptor was isolated from an adult woman who had mild COVID-19 (a few samples of this study predate the infection). Cell type and time point are not known. The chain is built from TRBV18 and TRBJ1-2, with a possible D match to TRBD1 (5 bases). CDR3 in amino acids: CASSPTSGTDGYTF. The CDR3 DNA sequence: TGTGCCAGCTCACCAACGTCCGGGACGGATGGCTACACCTTC.